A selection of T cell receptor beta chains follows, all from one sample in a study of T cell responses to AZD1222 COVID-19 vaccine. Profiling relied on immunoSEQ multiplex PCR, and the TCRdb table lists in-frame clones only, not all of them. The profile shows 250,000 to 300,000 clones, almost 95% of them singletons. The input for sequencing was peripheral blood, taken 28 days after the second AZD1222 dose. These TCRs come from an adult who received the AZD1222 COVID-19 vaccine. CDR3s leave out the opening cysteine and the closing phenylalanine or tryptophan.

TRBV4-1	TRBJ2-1	ASSRRPRLAGGSSYNEQF
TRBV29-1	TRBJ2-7	SVEAQRGSSYEQY
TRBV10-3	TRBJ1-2	AISEGSVGYT
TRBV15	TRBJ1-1	ATSRDRGPPR
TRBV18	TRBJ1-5	VSTGQGGQPQH
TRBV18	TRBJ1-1	ASSQARGNTEAF
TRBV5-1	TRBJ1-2	ASSWTRNYGYT
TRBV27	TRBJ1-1	ASSLSATGEAF
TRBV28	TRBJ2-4	ASSPRGRQAGNIQY
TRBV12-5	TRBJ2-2	ASGLVPPTGGPNTGELF
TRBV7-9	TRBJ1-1	ASSPMTGNTEAF
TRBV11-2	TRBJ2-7	ASSRTRVAYEQY
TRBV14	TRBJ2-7	ASSQITYEQY
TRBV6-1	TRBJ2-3	ASSERYTQY
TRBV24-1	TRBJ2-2	ATSDPRQGSGELF
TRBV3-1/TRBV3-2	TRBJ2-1	ASKRDRGLLF
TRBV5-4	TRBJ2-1	ASSSDAQGQF
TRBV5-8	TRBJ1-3	ASSLDRANLGNTIY
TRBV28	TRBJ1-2	ASSDRGDYGYT
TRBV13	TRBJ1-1	ASSLGGAWTEAF
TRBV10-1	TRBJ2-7	ASKTGNSYEQY
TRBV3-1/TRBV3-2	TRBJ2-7	ASSQVWYEQY
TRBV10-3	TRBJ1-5	AISESRTFQPQH
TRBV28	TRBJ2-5	ASSLFRHQETQY
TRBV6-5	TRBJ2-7	ASSYGQGAIEQY
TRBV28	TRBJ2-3	ASSLWPGDLSDTQY
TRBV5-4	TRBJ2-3	ASSLGFTDTQY
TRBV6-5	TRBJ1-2	ASSYSPTEMWGYT
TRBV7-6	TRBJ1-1	ASSGQLGTEAF
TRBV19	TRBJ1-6	ASTNTGTGSPLH
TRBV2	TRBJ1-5	ASSKRGTGVQPQH
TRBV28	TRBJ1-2	ASMTGQPNYGYT
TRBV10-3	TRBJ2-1	AIGPYEYNEQF
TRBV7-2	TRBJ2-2	ASSSIPDGAGELF
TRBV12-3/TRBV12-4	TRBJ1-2	ASRPQGFYGYT
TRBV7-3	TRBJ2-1	ASSLDVKGNEQF
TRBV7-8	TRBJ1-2	ASSLGTGDYGYT
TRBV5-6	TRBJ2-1	ASSLLVAASSYNEQF
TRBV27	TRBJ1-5	ASSLWGQNSNQPQH
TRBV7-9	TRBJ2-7	ASSSSVYEQY
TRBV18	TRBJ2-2	ASSRGGANTGELF
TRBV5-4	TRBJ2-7	ASGRQGTYEQY
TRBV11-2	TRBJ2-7	ASSLGVGTSGRYEQY
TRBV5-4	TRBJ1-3	ASSLEGGNTIY
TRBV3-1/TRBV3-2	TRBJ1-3	ASSQEWTAHSGNTIY
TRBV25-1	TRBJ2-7	ASSEPTRTYEQY
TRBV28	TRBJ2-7	AIMGQDPYEQY
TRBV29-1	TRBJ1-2	SVGGSGYGYT
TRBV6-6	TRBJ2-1	ASSYGGIGVNEQF
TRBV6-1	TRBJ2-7	ASSEPGQVPYEQY
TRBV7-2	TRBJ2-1	ASADNEQF
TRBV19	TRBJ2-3	ASSPGTPDTQY
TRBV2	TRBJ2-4	ASRPFPKNIQY
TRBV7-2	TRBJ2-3	ASSLARTPNTDTQY
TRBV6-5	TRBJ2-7	ASIQSSPYEQY
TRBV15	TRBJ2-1	ATSRGRSDNEQF
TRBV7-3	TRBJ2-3	ASSPPLAGGGTQY
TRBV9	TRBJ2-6	ASSPGTSGSPGANVLT
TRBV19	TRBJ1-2	ASRAPGRGYGYT
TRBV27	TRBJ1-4	ASSLSRQGGKKLF